The 16 T cell receptor beta chains in this list originate from one sample, sequenced in a study of Ad26.COV2.S vaccination and SARS-CoV-2 variants. The treatment was: over 15 received Ad26.COV2.S at low or high dose, single or two shots; about 5 received placebo; per-sample allocation not given. Specimens were obtained on day 63 following the first vaccine or placebo injection. Generated by immunoSEQ multiplex PCR, the TCRdb table keeps only in-frame clones and is missing some. Of some 290,000 clones in the sample, 85% to 90% were seen once. The material sequenced was peripheral blood, taken in a trial of Ad26.COV2.S vaccine versus placebo. The receptors were sampled from a person between 18 and 60 years old who received the Ad26.COV2.S COVID-19 vaccine or a placebo.

The chain recombines TRBV7-9 with TRBJ2-7, with TRBD1 matching over 9 bases. CDR1 SEHNR and CDR2 FQNEAQ come from the germline V gene (reference sequence). CDR3 length equals 14 residues. After removal of 4 bases from V and 6 bases from J, the junction contained 7 bases not matched to a gene. This CDR3 reads CASSSGTGPFEQYF. As DNA, the CDR3 is TGTGCCAGCAGCTCCGGGACAGGGCCCTTCGAGCAGTACTTC. Drawing the rest from reference TRBV7-9 and TRBJ2-7, the complete variable domain is DTGVSQNPRHKITKRGQNVTFRCDPISEHNRLYWYRQTLGQGPEFLTYFQNEAQLEKSRLLSDRFSAERPKGSFSTLEIQRTEQGDSAMYLCASSSGTGPFEQYFGPGTRLTVT.

The J gene is TRBJ2-4, the V gene TRBV18; the match to TRBD2 covers 7 bases. This CDR3 is built from 14 residues. Trimming cost V 3 bases and J 1 base; bases outside gene matches: 0. Germline V gene data show CDR1 as KGHSH and CDR2 as LQKENI. DNA of the CDR3: TGTGCCAGCTCACCGGGGGGGGCCAAAAACATTCAGTACTTC. Its protein is CASSPGGAKNIQYF.

Notes on this clone: Other nucleotide sequences in the sample specify the same CDR3. This CDR3 is CASSSERLAGRQETQYF. The CDR3 DNA is TGTGCCAGCAGCTCCGAGAGGCTAGCGGGGAGGCAAGAGACCCAGTACTTC. The chain is built from TRBV7-8 and TRBJ2-5; the match to TRBD2 covers 9 bases. J gave up 2 bases and V 4 bases, and 11 bases lay outside the gene matches. The germline CDR1 and CDR2 sequences are SGHVS and FQNEAQ. The CDR3 length is 17 residues.

J is TRBJ2-2 and V is TRBV7-3; 8 bases are shared with TRBD2. V was pared by 4 bases and J by 6 bases, with 7 bases of the junction left unmatched. This CDR3 has 15 amino acids. From germline, CDR1 is SGHTA and CDR2 FQGTGA. CDR3 DNA sequence: TGTGCCAGCAGCTCCGGGGGGGCCATCGCCGGGGAGCTGTTTTTT. Protein: CASSSGGAIAGELFF.

The chain recombines TRBV29-1 with TRBJ2-1; no firm D call. V was pared by 4 bases and J by 3 bases, with 7 bases between. The CDR3 has 12 residues. CDR1 SQVTM and CDR2 ANQGSEA come from the germline V gene. CDR3 amino acids: CSVGLLYNEQFF. The CDR3 nucleotides read TGCAGCGTTGGTCTCCTCTACAATGAGCAGTTCTTC.

The rearrangement uses TRBV30 and TRBJ1-2; D unclear. The CDR3 consists of 12 residues. The germline V and J ends were trimmed by 3 bases and 8 bases, with 13 bases remaining between them. Germline V gene lookup returns CDR1 GTSNPN and CDR2 SVGIG (reference sequence). For the CDR3, the DNA is TGTGCCTGGAGCGCAATCTGGAGGGGCTACACCTTC. Its translation: CAWSAIWRGYTF.

The gene calls are TRBV7-3 and TRBJ1-1; D unresolved. Germline values: CDR1 SGHTA, CDR2 FQGTGA. Trimming removed 2 bases at V and 4 bases at J, with 11 bases between. There are 14 residues in the CDR3. In nucleotides, the CDR3 is TGTGCCAGCAGCTTATTGGGTTCGACCACTGAAGCTTTCTTT. Its protein product is CASSLLGSTTEAFF. Based on the CDR3 plus reference TRBV7-3 and TRBJ1-1, the full variable domain is GAGVSQTPSNKVTEKGKYVELRCDPISGHTALYWYRQSLGQGPEFLIYFQGTGAADDSGLPNDRFFAVRPEGSVSTLKIQRTERGDSAVYLCASSLLGSTTEAFFGQGTRLTVV.

The gene calls are TRBV5-4 and TRBJ1-3; 7 bases map to TRBD1. J was trimmed by 0 bases and V by 0 bases; bases with no gene match: 6. Per the germline V gene, CDR1 is SGHNT and CDR2 is YYREEE (reference sequence). The CDR3 is 17 amino acids. The CDR3 here is CASSLAKDRSSGNTIYF. The CDR3 bases are TGTGCCAGCAGCTTGGCCAAGGACAGGAGCTCTGGAAACACCATATATTTT.

The rearrangement uses TRBV15 and TRBJ2-2; 7 bases are shared with TRBD1. Looked up from germline, CDR1 is LNHNV and CDR2 is YYDKDF (reference sequence). The CDR3 contains 16 residues. V shed 3 bases, J shed 4 bases, and the junction held 8 bases outside the gene matches. CDR3 in amino acids: CATSRDPTGTTGELFF. The CDR3 bases are TGTGCCACCAGCAGGGATCCGACAGGGACCACCGGGGAGCTGTTTTTT.

V and J are TRBV28 and TRBJ1-3, with 7 bases identical to TRBD1. V dropped 5 bases and J dropped 0; count of bases not matched to a gene: 4. Germline V gene sequence: CDR1 MDHEN, CDR2 SYDVKM. The CDR3 extends over 15 amino acids. The CDR3 DNA sequence: TGTGCCAGCAGTCGACAGGGCACCTCTGGAAACACCATATATTTT. Amino acids: CASSRQGTSGNTIYF.

The chain carries TRBV10-3 and TRBJ1-5; D is perhaps TRBD1 (6 bases). Germline V CDR1 and CDR2: ENHRY, SYGVKD. The CDR3 sequence is 12 residues long. V dropped 11 bases and J dropped 4 bases, with 12 bases sitting between them. The CDR3: CAARQENQPQHF. In nucleotides, the CDR3 is TGTGCCGCTCGACAGGAGAATCAGCCCCAGCATTTT.

The chain uses TRBV9 and TRBJ1-3; D is uncertain. The CDR3 runs to 14 residues. CDR1 SGDLS and CDR2 YYNGEE come from the germline V gene. The V gene lost 4 bases and the J gene lost 2 bases, with 10 bases spanning the gap. Here the CDR3 reads CASSTRVTGNTIYF. The CDR3 DNA is TGTGCCAGCAGCACTCGCGTCACTGGAAACACCATATATTTT.

The chain joins TRBV9 to TRBJ1-5; the match to TRBD1 covers 7 bases. V shed 4 bases, J shed 3 bases, and the junction held 16 bases outside the gene matches. CDR3 size: 18 residues. The germline V gene has CDR1 SGDLS and CDR2 YYNGEE. CDR3 bases: TGTGCCAGCAGCCCCGATGCAGGGGGTAGGACGAACAATCAGCCCCAGCATTTT. Its translation: CASSPDAGGRTNNQPQHF.

V usage is TRBV5-1 and J usage is TRBJ2-1, with D possibly matching TRBD1 (6 bases). This CDR3 is 16 amino acids long. Per germline, CDR1 SGHRS and CDR2 YFSETQ. Trimming pared 2 bases from V and 7 bases from J, leaving 19 bases between. For the CDR3, the DNA is TGCGCCAGCAGCTTAACCGGACAGCCCCCTGGGAATGAGCAGTTCTTC. Translation: CASSLTGQPPGNEQFF.

V gene TRBV28 combines with J gene TRBJ1-1; 10 nucleotides match TRBD1. V lost 6 bases, J lost 7 bases, and 11 bases stayed unmatched. The CDR3 extends over 15 amino acids. The V gene's germline CDR1 is MDHEN and CDR2 SYDVKM. DNA of the CDR3: TGTGCCAGCAGGGGGACAGGGGCGCAGCAAAATGAAGCTTTCTTT. Protein: CASRGTGAQQNEAFF.

There are many counts of this clone. V is TRBV6-5 and J is TRBJ2-7, with D possibly matching TRBD1 (8 bases). The V and J ends lost 6 bases and 2 bases respectively, with 14 bases between them. The CDR3 sequence is 14 residues long. Per germline, CDR1 MNHEY and CDR2 SVGAGI. CDR3 sequence: CASRPTGGAYEQYF. In DNA form, the CDR3 reads TGTGCCAGCAGACCTACAGGGGGGGCCTACGAGCAGTACTTC.